Sequencing of this T cell receptor (beta chain) was carried out in a study of cytomegalovirus exposure and HLA in healthy donors. In the PCR, 60 Vbeta and 13 Jbeta primers were used. Only in-frame clones appear in the TCRdb table, and some are missing; sequencing was by immunoSEQ multiplex PCR. The table shows around 89,000 clones, with around 85% occurring only once. Specimen: PBMCs. The source of this sequence is a girl between 2 and 10 years old in good health and CMV-seropositive.

The CDR3 sequence: CASRSTGTPYEQYF. As DNA, the CDR3 is TGTGCCAGCCGCTCGACAGGGACTCCCTACGAGCAGTACTTC. The chain employs TRBV21-1 and TRBJ2-7; the table's D call of TRBD1 was not tested on the DNA. TRBV21-1 counts as a pseudogene. This CDR3 spans 14 amino acids.